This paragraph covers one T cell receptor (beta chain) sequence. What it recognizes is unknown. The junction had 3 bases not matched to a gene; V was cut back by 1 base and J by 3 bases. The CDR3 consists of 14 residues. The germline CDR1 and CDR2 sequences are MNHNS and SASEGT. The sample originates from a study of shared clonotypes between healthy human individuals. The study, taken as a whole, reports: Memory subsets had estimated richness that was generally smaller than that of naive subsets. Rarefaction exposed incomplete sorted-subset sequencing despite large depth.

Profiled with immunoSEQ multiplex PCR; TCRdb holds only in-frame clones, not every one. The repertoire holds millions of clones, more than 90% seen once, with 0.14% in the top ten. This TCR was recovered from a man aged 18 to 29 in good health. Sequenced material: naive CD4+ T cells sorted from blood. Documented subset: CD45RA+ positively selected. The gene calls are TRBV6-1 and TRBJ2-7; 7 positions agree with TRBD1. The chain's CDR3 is CASSEEGAIYEQYF. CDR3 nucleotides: TGTGCCAGCAGTGAAGAGGGGGCGATCTACGAGCAGTACTTC.